These T cell receptor beta chains were read from a single sample in a study of T cell repertoires in cytomegalovirus infection. Each CDR3 protein gets one entry after TCRdb re-called the reads with MiXCR. This sample has about 530,000 distinct CDR3 sequences, with approximately 26% found just once. Input material: PBMCs. The receptors shown here come from a human donor in good health (CMV status not recorded). Some clones in this sample may be carry-over from other donors' samples. The CDR3 runs from the conserved cysteine through the conserved F or W. D genes are given only for firm matches. Clone size is stated in some rows and not others, as once, few, many or a class when expanded.

size	J	D	V	CDR3	DNA
few	TRBJ2-7	TRBD1	TRBV7-2	CASSWTGNGYEQYF	TGTGCCAGCAGCTGGACAGGGAATGGCTACGAGCAGTACTTC
many	TRBJ2-5	-	TRBV11-2	CASSRGLAPPETQYF	TGTGCCAGCAGCAGGGGACTGGCCCCACCAGAGACCCAGTACTTC
few	TRBJ2-3	TRBD2	TRBV20-1	CSAYRLAGVMDTQYF	TGCAGTGCTTATAGACTAGCGGGAGTAATGGATACGCAGTATTTT
-	TRBJ2-1	-	TRBV30	CAWERASSYNEQFF	TGTGCCTGGGAGAGGGCGAGCTCCTACAATGAGCAGTTCTTC
many	TRBJ2-1	TRBD1	TRBV7-2	CASSKDRVGGEQFF	TGTGCCAGCAGCAAAGACAGGGTTGGGGGTGAGCAGTTCTTC
-	TRBJ2-4	TRBD2	TRBV6-2/TRBV6-3	CASRSLAGVYKNIQYF	TGTGCCAGCAGAAGCCTGGCGGGAGTTTACAAAAACATTCAGTACTTC
many	TRBJ2-7	-	TRBV7-2	CASSLAIVYEQYF	TGTGCCAGCAGCTTAGCAATCGTATACGAGCAGTACTTC
few	TRBJ1-1	-	TRBV5-5	CASSPVNLHFEAFF	TGTGCCAGCAGCCCAGTGAACCTTCACTTTGAAGCTTTCTTT
-	TRBJ2-1	TRBD2	TRBV11-3	CASSWSTSGPRGEQFF	TGTGCCAGCAGCTGGAGTACTAGCGGACCCAGGGGTGAGCAGTTCTTC
-	TRBJ2-7	TRBD2	TRBV9	CASSVVASGEQYF	TGTGCCAGCAGCGTAGTGGCTAGCGGCGAGCAGTACTTC
-	TRBJ2-1	-	TRBV12-3/TRBV12-4	CASEGQTYNEQFF	TGTGCCAGCGAAGGGCAAACCTACAATGAGCAGTTCTTC
-	TRBJ1-1	TRBD1	TRBV25-1	CASSERQGLGTEAFF	TGTGCCAGCAGTGAAAGACAGGGTCTGGGCACTGAAGCTTTCTTT
few	TRBJ2-7	-	TRBV7-2	CASSDRLSYEQYF	TGTGCCAGCAGTGACAGGCTCTCCTACGAGCAGTACTTC
few	TRBJ2-7	-	TRBV7-6	CASRRLTVHEQYF	TGTGCCAGCAGACGCCTCACAGTTCACGAGCAGTACTTC
few	TRBJ1-2	TRBD1	TRBV28	CASRDDRAASGYTF	TGTGCCAGCAGAGACGACAGGGCCGCCTCTGGCTACACCTTC
-	TRBJ2-2	TRBD2	TRBV10-3	CATGTSETRELFF	TGTGCCACCGGGACTAGTGAGACCCGGGAGCTGTTTTTT
few	TRBJ1-2	-	TRBV7-2	CASKNGGPNYGYTF	TGTGCCTCTAAGAACGGGGGACCTAACTATGGCTACACCTTC
-	TRBJ2-5	-	TRBV28	CASRSGTLLGETQYF	TGTGCCAGCAGGTCCGGGACCCTTTTAGGGGAGACCCAGTACTTC
few	TRBJ1-3	-	TRBV20-1	CSARDSAGGDTIYF	TGCAGTGCTAGAGATTCGGCTGGCGGGGACACCATATATTTT
-	TRBJ2-3	TRBD2	TRBV7-2	CASSLLSGRAAADTQYF	TGTGCCAGCAGCTTACTAAGCGGGAGGGCCGCGGCAGATACGCAGTATTTT
-	TRBJ1-1	TRBD1	TRBV29-1	CSVDNRGFAEAFF	TGCAGCGTTGACAACAGGGGGTTCGCTGAAGCTTTCTTT
-	TRBJ2-5	-	TRBV15	CATSRDSGETQYF	TGTGCCACCAGCAGAGATTCGGGGGAGACCCAGTACTTC
-	TRBJ1-4	-	TRBV6-8	CASSYSQSAGVGKLFF	TGTGCCAGCAGTTACTCTCAGTCAGCGGGAGTCGGAAAACTGTTTTTT
-	TRBJ2-2	-	TRBV7-9	CASSYTPWELFF	TGTGCCAGCAGCTATACCCCTTGGGAGCTGTTTTTT
many	TRBJ2-3	-	TRBV19	CASSPRDGAGTDTQYF	TGTGCCAGTAGCCCCCGGGACGGGGCGGGCACAGATACGCAGTATTTT
many	TRBJ2-1	-	TRBV7-2	CASSRTRDTYNEQFF	TGTGCCAGCAGCCGGACCCGGGACACTTACAATGAGCAGTTCTTC
few	TRBJ2-1	-	TRBV20-1	CSARGSFGNEQFF	TGCAGTGCTAGAGGGAGTTTCGGCAATGAGCAGTTCTTC
-	TRBJ2-2	TRBD2	TRBV29-1	CSVAASGRNTGELFF	TGCAGCGTGGCCGCTAGCGGGAGAAACACCGGGGAGCTGTTTTTT
-	TRBJ2-7	-	TRBV6-2/TRBV6-3	CASSTTGLPYEQYF	TGTGCCAGCAGTACTACCGGGCTCCCCTACGAGCAGTACTTC
many	TRBJ1-5	-	TRBV7-8	CASSLTQGFGPQHF	TGTGCCAGCAGCTTAACACAGGGATTTGGGCCCCAGCATTTT
many	TRBJ1-1	-	TRBV7-2	CASSSPGNTEAFF	TGTGCCAGCAGCTCCCCCGGGAACACTGAAGCTTTCTTT
-	TRBJ2-1	-	TRBV11-2	CASSFPVAEGPFYNEQFF	TGTGCCAGCAGCTTCCCCGTAGCGGAAGGGCCCTTCTACAATGAGCAGTTCTTC
-	TRBJ2-7	TRBD1	TRBV27	CASSVDRASYEQYF	TGTGCCAGCAGTGTTGACAGGGCTTCCTACGAGCAGTACTTC
-	TRBJ2-2	TRBD2	TRBV7-2	CASSLVGGLGTGELYF	TGTGCCAGCAGCCTGGTCGGGGGGTTAGGCACTGGGGAGCTGTATTTT
few	TRBJ1-1	-	TRBV2	CASGPGARTEAFF	TGTGCCAGCGGACCAGGGGCTAGAACTGAAGCTTTCTTT
-	TRBJ2-2	TRBD1	TRBV20-1	CSATPGQGTGELFF	TGCAGTGCTACGCCGGGACAGGGGACCGGGGAGCTGTTTTTT
-	TRBJ1-3	-	TRBV7-8	CASSSTGNSGNTIYF	TGTGCCAGCAGCTCGACAGGCAACTCTGGAAACACCATATATTTT
once	TRBJ1-1	-	TRBV6-8	CASRFDGGTEAFF	TGTGCCAGCAGATTCGACGGGGGCACTGAAGCTTTCTTT
many	TRBJ2-5	-	TRBV7-2	CASSSQGGLRETQYF	TGTGCCAGCAGCTCACAGGGTGGTTTGCGGGAGACCCAGTACTTC
-	TRBJ2-1	TRBD2	TRBV6-5	CASGLAVYNEQFF	TGTGCCAGTGGACTAGCGGTCTACAATGAGCAGTTCTTC
-	TRBJ2-1	-	TRBV28	CASSFGRMGEQFF	TGTGCCAGCAGTTTTGGGAGGATGGGTGAGCAGTTCTTC
many	TRBJ2-1	-	TRBV7-2	CASSLVGVNEQFF	TGTGCCAGCAGCTTAGTTGGGGTGAATGAGCAGTTCTTC
few	TRBJ2-1	-	TRBV7-2	CASSQTTRNNEQFF	TGTGCCAGCAGCCAAACCACTCGTAACAATGAGCAGTTCTTC
-	TRBJ1-2	-	TRBV30	CAWSYGLGDYGYTF	TGTGCCTGGAGTTACGGACTGGGGGACTATGGCTACACCTTC
-	TRBJ1-2	-	TRBV6-2/TRBV6-3	CASRSYGYTF	TGTGCCAGCAGGTCCTATGGCTACACCTTC
few	TRBJ2-1	-	TRBV7-2	CASGTEGGRYNEQFF	TGTGCCAGCGGGACCGAGGGCGGCCGATACAATGAGCAGTTCTTC
many	TRBJ2-7	-	TRBV27	CASSFAGSYEQYF	TGTGCCAGCAGTTTTGCAGGCTCCTACGAGCAGTACTTC
many	TRBJ2-1	TRBD2	TRBV7-2	CASSYLAGYSYNEQFF	TGTGCCAGCAGCTACCTAGCGGGCTACTCCTACAATGAGCAGTTCTTC
-	TRBJ2-7	-	TRBV4-3	CASSQALAGDSILSYEQYF	TGCGCCAGCAGCCAGGCCCTCGCAGGGGACTCTATTCTCTCCTACGAGCAGTACTTC
-	TRBJ2-7	-	TRBV28	CASSSDLVPYEQYF	TGTGCCAGCAGTTCGGACTTAGTCCCCTACGAGCAGTACTTC
-	TRBJ1-2	-	TRBV29-1	CSVESQANYGYTF	TGCAGCGTTGAGTCACAGGCTAACTATGGCTACACCTTC
few	TRBJ2-7	-	TRBV19	CASSIERTYEQYF	TGTGCCAGTAGTATCGAGAGGACCTACGAGCAGTACTTC
-	TRBJ2-7	-	TRBV6-5	CATRNREQYF	TGTGCCACCCGAAATCGCGAGCAGTACTTC
few	TRBJ1-2	TRBD1	TRBV2	CASSPDRATNYGYTF	TGTGCCAGCAGTCCCGACAGGGCGACTAACTATGGCTACACCTTC
-	TRBJ2-3	-	TRBV20-1	CSVRSATGTDTQYF	TGCAGTGTCCGATCGGCTACTGGCACAGATACGCAGTATTTT
-	TRBJ1-2	-	TRBV6-5	CASSYTGNYGYTF	TGTGCCAGCAGTTACACTGGCAACTATGGCTACACCTTC
-	TRBJ1-1	-	TRBV7-2	CASTINRVMNTEAFF	TGTGCCAGTACAATTAACAGGGTGATGAACACTGAAGCTTTCTTT